This TCR beta chain came from a study of early T cells in non-severe SARS-CoV-2 infection. A single record per CDR3 protein comes from TCRdb applying MiXCR to the 5' RACE reads. The repertoire holds under 60,000 distinct CDR3 sequences, with roughly 9.4% as singletons. The CDR3 is made up of 12 amino acids. Per the germline V gene, CDR1 is ENHRY and CDR2 is SYGVKD. Deletions cut 2 bases from V and 7 bases from J, with 6 bases between. A few counts support this clonotype. Material: whole blood, obtained at baseline. The TCR comes from an adult who was a healthcare worker with PCR-confirmed SARS-CoV-2 infection or an uninfected control (not recorded which). This chain links TRBV10-3 with TRBJ2-1; D remains unclear. CDR3 sequence (DNA): TGTGCCATCAGTGAGCGGTGGAATGAGCAGTTCTTC. It translates to CAISERWNEQFF.